This TCR beta chain was sequenced during a study of cytomegalovirus exposure and HLA in healthy donors. PCR was performed using 60 Vbeta and 13 Jbeta primers. Data came from immunoSEQ multiplex PCR; TCRdb stores just in-frame clones and leaves some out. The sample holds about 80,000 clones, under 65% seen once. A word on this clone: This sample also contains other DNA sequences that code for the same CDR3.

This clonotype was obtained from a male donor in good health and CMV-seropositive. Sequences were obtained from PBMCs.

This CDR3 reads CASSLLGGNTEAFF. The CDR3 bases are TGTGCCAGCAGCTTATTGGGAGGGAACACTGAAGCTTTCTTT. The chain is built from TRBV7-3 and TRBJ1-1; D unresolved. The CDR3 covers 14 residues. CDR1 and CDR2 (germline): SGHTA, FQGTGA. V dropped 2 bases and J dropped 1 base, with 8 bases sitting between them.